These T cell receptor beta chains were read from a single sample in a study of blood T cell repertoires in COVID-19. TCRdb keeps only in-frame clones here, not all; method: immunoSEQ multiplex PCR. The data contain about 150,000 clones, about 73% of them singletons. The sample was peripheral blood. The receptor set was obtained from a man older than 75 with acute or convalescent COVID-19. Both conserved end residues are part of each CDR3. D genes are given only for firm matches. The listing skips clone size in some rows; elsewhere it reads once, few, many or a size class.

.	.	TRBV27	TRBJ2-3	TGTGCCAGCAGTACCACAACCTCCCCAGATACGCAGTATTTT	CASSTTTSPDTQYF
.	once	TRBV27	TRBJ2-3	TGTGCCAGCAGTTCCCACAGGTTCCCCCCGAGCACAGATACGCAGTATTTT	CASSSHRFPPSTDTQYF
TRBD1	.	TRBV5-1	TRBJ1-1	TGCGCCAGCAGCTTGGGAGGGGGCAACCCCGGATCTGAAGCTTTCTTT	CASSLGGGNPGSEAFF
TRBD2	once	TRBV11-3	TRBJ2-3	TGTGCCAGCATTGCGGGGGACTCAGATACGCAGTATTTT	CASIAGDSDTQYF
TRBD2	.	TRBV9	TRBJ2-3	TGTGCCAGCACCCCCGGGGTAGCGGGGGGCACAGATACGCAGTATTTT	CASTPGVAGGTDTQYF
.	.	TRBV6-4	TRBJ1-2	TGTGCCACCACTCCTCGGCCAAATGCGGGGGCGGGCGGCTACACCTTC	CATTPRPNAGAGGYTF
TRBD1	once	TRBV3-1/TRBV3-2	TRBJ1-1	TGTGCCAGCAGCCCACGGACAGGGGGAAACACTGAAGCTTTCTTT	CASSPRTGGNTEAFF
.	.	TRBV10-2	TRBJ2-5	TGCGCCAGCATGCGGGACGTCAAAGAGACCCAGTACTTC	CASMRDVKETQYF
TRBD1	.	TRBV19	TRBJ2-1	TGTGCCAGTAGCCCGGACAGGGGAAACATGAATGAGCAGTTCTTC	CASSPDRGNMNEQFF
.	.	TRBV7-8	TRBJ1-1	TGTGCCAGCAGCCTACAGGGTAATAGAAACACTGAAGCTTTCTTT	CASSLQGNRNTEAFF
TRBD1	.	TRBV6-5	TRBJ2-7	TGTGCCAGCAGCCTCCGACAGCCTCGGACAGGCGAGCAGTACTTC	CASSLRQPRTGEQYF
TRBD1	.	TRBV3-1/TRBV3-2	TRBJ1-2	TGTGCCAGCAGCCACCCACAGGGGGCTAACTATGGCTACACCTTC	CASSHPQGANYGYTF
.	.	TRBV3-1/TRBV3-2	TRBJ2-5	TGTGCCAGCAGCCAAGAGGGTGGGGCAGAGACCCAGTACTTC	CASSQEGGAETQYF
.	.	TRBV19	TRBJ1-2	TGTGCCAGTCAAGACATCGCTTATGGCTACACCTTC	CASQDIAYGYTF